These T cell receptor beta chains were read from a single sample in a study of cytomegalovirus exposure and HLA in healthy donors. TCRdb's table, derived via immunoSEQ multiplex PCR, lists solely in-frame clones and lacks some. The repertoire table contains about 140,000 clones. Sequences were obtained from PBMCs. These receptors were collected from a man aged 35 to 55 in good health and CMV-seronegative. Both conserved end residues are part of each CDR3. Fields, in order: D gene, V gene, J gene, CDR3 DNA, CDR3 protein. A D gene is named only where the DNA matches it firmly.

d_gene: NA; v_gene: TRBV28; j_gene: TRBJ2-1; CDR3nt: TGTGCCAGCAGTTCACAGGGTTCCCAGAATGAGCAGTTCTTC; CDR3aa: CASSSQGSQNEQFF
d_gene: TRBD1; v_gene: TRBV9; j_gene: TRBJ1-1; CDR3nt: TGTGCCAGCAGCGTAGGAGGACAGGGGGTTACTGAAGCTTTCTTT; CDR3aa: CASSVGGQGVTEAFF
d_gene: TRBD1; v_gene: TRBV2; j_gene: TRBJ2-5; CDR3nt: TGTGCCAGCAGGGGGACAGGGGCGATTCAAGAGACCCAGTACTTC; CDR3aa: CASRGTGAIQETQYF
d_gene: NA; v_gene: TRBV6-6; j_gene: TRBJ1-1; CDR3nt: TGTGCCAGCAGTTACTCTGCGGGGAACACTGAAGCTTTCTTT; CDR3aa: CASSYSAGNTEAFF
d_gene: NA; v_gene: TRBV5-6; j_gene: TRBJ2-3; CDR3nt: TGTGCCAGCAGCTTGAGACTTTCCCCCTCGGGGACAGATACGCAGTATTTT; CDR3aa: CASSLRLSPSGTDTQYF
d_gene: NA; v_gene: TRBV7-8; j_gene: TRBJ2-3; CDR3nt: TGTGCCAGCAGCCCCCCCGGGGCCGGGGAGGACACAGATACGCAGTATTTT; CDR3aa: CASSPPGAGEDTDTQYF
d_gene: NA; v_gene: TRBV5-6; j_gene: TRBJ1-2; CDR3nt: TGTGCCAGCACCAGGGTAGGCGGAGACTATGGCTACACCTTC; CDR3aa: CASTRVGGDYGYTF
d_gene: TRBD1; v_gene: TRBV9; j_gene: TRBJ2-5; CDR3nt: TGTGCCAGCAGCGAATCGGACAGGGGAGAGACCCAGTACTTC; CDR3aa: CASSESDRGETQYF
d_gene: TRBD2; v_gene: TRBV9; j_gene: TRBJ2-1; CDR3nt: TGTGCCAGCAGCGCTCCCACGAACGCGGGGGGGGTGAGGAATGAGCAGTTCTTC; CDR3aa: CASSAPTNAGGVRNEQFF
d_gene: NA; v_gene: TRBV4-2; j_gene: TRBJ2-7; CDR3nt: TGTGCCAGCAGCCAAGTGGAGCGGGCCACCTACGAGCAGTACTTC; CDR3aa: CASSQVERATYEQYF
d_gene: NA; v_gene: TRBV11-2; j_gene: TRBJ1-5; CDR3nt: TGTGCCAGCAGCCAGACAGGAAGCAATCAGCCCCAGCATTTT; CDR3aa: CASSQTGSNQPQHF
d_gene: NA; v_gene: TRBV28; j_gene: TRBJ2-5; CDR3nt: TGTGCCAGCGGGGCAGGGGCGGCCAGCGAGACCCAGTACTTC; CDR3aa: CASGAGAASETQYF
d_gene: NA; v_gene: TRBV6-5; j_gene: TRBJ1-3; CDR3nt: TGTGCCAGCGCCCTCGCAGGGAACTCTGGAAACACCATATATTTT; CDR3aa: CASALAGNSGNTIYF
d_gene: TRBD1; v_gene: TRBV6-1; j_gene: TRBJ2-7; CDR3nt: TGTGCCAGCAGTGACTCGACAGGGGCCCCCTACGAGCAGTACTTC; CDR3aa: CASSDSTGAPYEQYF